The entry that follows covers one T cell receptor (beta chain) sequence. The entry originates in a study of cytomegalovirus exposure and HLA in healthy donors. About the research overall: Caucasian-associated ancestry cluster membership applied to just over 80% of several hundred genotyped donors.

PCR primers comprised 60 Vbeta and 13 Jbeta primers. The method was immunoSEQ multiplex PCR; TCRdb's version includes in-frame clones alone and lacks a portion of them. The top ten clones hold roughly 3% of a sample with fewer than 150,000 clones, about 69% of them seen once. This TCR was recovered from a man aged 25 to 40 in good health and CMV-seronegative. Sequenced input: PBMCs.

CDR3 DNA: TGTGCCAGCAGTTCGACAGGGTTCTCTGAAGCTTTCTTT. Protein: CASSSTGFSEAFF. The chain carries TRBV27 and TRBJ1-1; TRBD1 agrees at 7 bases. Unmatched junction bases numbered 5, after V lost 4 bases and J lost 6 bases. CDR1 and CDR2 from the germline V gene are MNHEY and SMNVEV (reference sequence). This CDR3 spans 13 amino acids.